These 8 T cell receptor beta chains share one sample of origin, sequenced in a study of memory CD4+ T cells and cytomegalovirus serostatus. Single viable CD3+CD4+CD8-CD45RO+ cells were sorted as the memory CD4+ T cells. The repertoire was sequenced with immunoSEQ multiplex PCR; TCRdb's copy has only in-frame clones and lacks some. Here the sample spans under 100,000 clones, around 80% being singletons. Specimen: memory CD4+ T cells from blood. The receptors were sampled from an adult in good health and CMV-seronegative.

The chain uses TRBV28 and TRBJ1-4; D is unresolved. Trimming took 7 bases from V and 7 from J, leaving 16 bases between them. This CDR3 is 14 amino acids long. Germline lookup yields CDR1 MDHEN and CDR2 SYDVKM. The CDR3 coding sequence is TGTGCCAGCAACTCTCGCCAGGTTGCTGAAAAACTGTTTTTT. Its protein is CASNSRQVAEKLFF.

This chain uses TRBV11-2 with TRBJ1-2; the match to TRBD1 covers 7 bases. The CDR3 contains 12 residues. CDR1 is SGHAT and CDR2 is FQNNGV in the germline V gene. J was trimmed by 8 bases and V by 5 bases; bases with no gene match: 5. CDR3 coding DNA: TGTGCCAGCAGCGCCGACAGGGTAGGCTACACCTTC. Amino acids: CASSADRVGYTF.

The rearrangement links TRBV7-2 to TRBJ1-2; D is ambiguous. Germline loops: CDR1 SGHTA, CDR2 FQGNSA. The CDR3 sequence is 13 residues long. Trimming removed 3 bases at V and 4 bases at J, with 9 bases between. The CDR3 protein is CASSFQDPYGYTF. CDR3 bases: TGTGCCAGCAGCTTTCAGGACCCCTATGGCTACACCTTC.

V usage is TRBV6-5 and J usage is TRBJ1-1; D is unresolved. Between the trimmed V and J ends, which lost 5 bases and 8 bases, there was a span of 15 bases. The CDR3 is made up of 13 amino acids. Germline CDR1 reads MNHEY; CDR2 reads SVGAGI. The CDR3 here is CASSPPSLYEAFF. CDR3 nucleotide sequence: TGTGCCAGCAGTCCACCCTCCCTCTACGAAGCTTTCTTT.

The V gene is TRBV15, the J gene TRBJ1-2, with D possibly TRBD1 on 5 matching bases. The CDR3 is 16 residues long. The V gene lost 3 bases and the J gene lost 4 bases, with 18 bases spanning the gap. Germline V CDR1 and CDR2: LNHNV, YYDKDF (reference sequence). CDR3 DNA: TGTGCCACCAGCAGCCTAGCAGGGAGGGGAAGCTATGGCTACACCTTC. It is translated as CATSSLAGRGSYGYTF.

The chain recombines TRBV5-4 with TRBJ1-2, with D possibly TRBD1 on 6 matching bases. The CDR3 has 14 residues. The V and J ends lost 4 bases and 8 bases respectively, with 18 bases between them. Germline CDR1 is SGHNT and CDR2 is YYREEE (reference sequence). CDR3 sequence: CASSPGQSRGGYTF. CDR3 DNA: TGTGCCAGCAGCCCCGGACAAAGTAGGGGGGGCTACACCTTC.

The chain couples TRBV7-2 to TRBJ2-5; 7 bases match TRBD2. CDR1 is SGHTA and CDR2 is FQGNSA in the germline V gene. This CDR3 contains 14 residues. V lost 4 bases and J lost 9; bases outside the gene matches: 11. The CDR3 DNA reads as TGTGCCAGCAGCTCCCGGGGGGTCGTGGGGGCCCAGTACTTC. Translated, it gives CASSSRGVVGAQYF.

This clone was detected a few times. V gene TRBV4-1 combines with J gene TRBJ2-5, with 9 bases aligning to TRBD1. CDR3 length: 17 amino acids. Looked up from germline, CDR1 is MGHRA and CDR2 is YSYEKL. The ends lost 0 bases at V and 4 bases at J; junction bases unmatched: 9. This CDR3 reads CASSQDAYRGRTETQYF. In DNA, the CDR3 is TGCGCCAGCAGCCAAGACGCGTACAGGGGGCGGACAGAGACCCAGTACTTC.